The rows below give T cell receptor beta chains drawn from one sample of a study of blood T cell repertoires in COVID-19. The repertoire was sequenced with immunoSEQ multiplex PCR; TCRdb's copy has only in-frame clones and lacks some. This sample has 120,000 to 150,000 clones, with more than 75% found just once. The sample taken for sequencing was peripheral blood. The receptors stem from a man in his 60s with acute or convalescent COVID-19. CDR3s include the opening cysteine and the closing phenylalanine or tryptophan. D genes are given only for firm matches. The size field is filled for only some rows; it gives once, few, many or a size class.

clone_size j_call d_call v_call cdr3_aa cdr3_nt
- TRBJ2-1 TRBD2 TRBV30 CDHLAGSPYNEQFF TGTGACCACCTAGCGGGCAGCCCTTACAATGAGCAGTTCTTC
- TRBJ1-5 - TRBV30 CAWSQGQLAGPQHF TGTGCCTGGAGTCAAGGACAGCTGGCTGGGCCCCAGCATTTT
- TRBJ2-1 - TRBV7-3 CASSIGGSGRGNEQFF TGTGCCAGCAGTATAGGGGGCAGCGGGAGAGGGAATGAGCAGTTCTTC
- TRBJ1-3 - TRBV11-3 CASSQGGTNADTIYF TGTGCCAGCAGCCAAGGAGGTACCAATGCGGACACCATATATTTT
once TRBJ2-7 - TRBV6-5 CASSYSGVGSYEQYF TGTGCCAGCAGTTACAGCGGAGTAGGCTCCTACGAGCAGTACTTC
once TRBJ1-1 TRBD1 TRBV10-2 CASSDRGSDTEAFF TGCGCCAGCAGTGACAGGGGGTCCGACACTGAAGCTTTCTTT
- TRBJ1-1 - TRBV2 CASSDREATEAFF TGTGCCAGCAGTGATCGGGAGGCCACTGAAGCTTTCTTT
- TRBJ2-1 TRBD1 TRBV2 CASFQPGTGASIRYNEQFF TGTGCCAGCTTTCAACCCGGGACAGGGGCCTCAATACGATACAATGAGCAGTTCTTC
- TRBJ1-1 - TRBV11-3 CASSVNMNTEAFF TGTGCCAGCAGCGTAAACATGAACACTGAAGCTTTCTTT
- TRBJ2-1 TRBD2 TRBV7-2 CASSYGQGTSGSKFF TGTGCCAGCAGCTATGGGCAGGGTACTAGCGGGAGTAAGTTCTTC
- TRBJ2-2 TRBD2 TRBV5-5 CASSLLLAGESGELFF TGTGCCAGCAGCTTGTTGCTAGCGGGAGAGTCCGGGGAGCTGTTTTTT
- TRBJ2-1 TRBD2 TRBV4-1 CASSQELAGGPHEQFF TGCGCCAGCAGCCAAGAACTGGCGGGAGGGCCCCATGAGCAGTTCTTC
- TRBJ2-7 TRBD2 TRBV4-1 CASSSGGGDEQYF TGCGCCAGCAGCTCGGGGGGGGGTGACGAGCAGTACTTC
- TRBJ1-1 - TRBV19 CASSIMWHMNTEAFF TGTGCCAGTAGTATAATGTGGCACATGAACACTGAAGCTTTCTTT
- TRBJ2-7 - TRBV30 CAWTRGAYEQYF TGTGCCTGGACCCGGGGAGCCTACGAGCAGTACTTC
- TRBJ2-5 - TRBV7-9 CASSLDGGTQYF TGTGCCAGCAGCTTAGATGGAGGGACCCAGTACTTC